One and the same sample provided the 12 T cell receptor beta chains below, sequenced in a study of blood T cell repertoires in COVID-19. Profiled with immunoSEQ multiplex PCR; TCRdb holds only in-frame clones, not every one. Of over 300,000 clones in the sample, 85% are singletons; the top ten hold 7.2%. The sample consisted of peripheral blood. The origin of the receptors is a human donor in a cohort sampled during active COVID-19.

The V gene is TRBV19, the J gene TRBJ2-2; 7 bases map to TRBD1. Germline V lookup: CDR1 LNHDA, CDR2 SQIVND (reference sequence). Unmatched junction bases numbered 6, after V lost 7 bases and J lost 1 base. The CDR3 has 15 residues. The CDR3 spells CASTNTGENTGELFF. The DNA for the CDR3 is TGTGCCAGTACCAACACAGGGGAGAACACCGGGGAGCTGTTTTTT. Full variable domain (rest looked up from reference TRBV19 and TRBJ2-2): DGGITQSPKYLFRKEGQNVTLSCEQNLNHDAMYWYRQDPGQGLRLIYYSQIVNDFQKGDIAEGYSVSREKKESFPLTVTSAQKNPTAFYLCASTNTGENTGELFFGEGSRLTVL.

The chain joins TRBV12-3 or TRBV12-4 to TRBJ1-3; no clear D gene. V lost 1 base and J lost 15, with 13 bases in between. CDR3 length: 12 amino acids. This chain's CDR3 is CASSLGRRPGYF. CDR3 in DNA: TGTGCCAGCAGTTTAGGCAGGCGCCCCGGATATTTT.

This clone is a singleton in its sample. The chain is built from TRBV7-2 and TRBJ1-5; 8 positions match TRBD1. CDR1 and CDR2 from the germline V gene are SGHTA and FQGNSA. V lost 5 bases to trimming and J lost 4 bases; unmatched junction nucleotides: 10. There are 16 residues in the CDR3. The CDR3 loop is CASSRGQGGRNQPQHF. DNA of the CDR3: TGTGCCAGCAGCCGCGGACAGGGTGGACGGAATCAGCCCCAGCATTTT.

The chain couples TRBV7-2 to TRBJ1-2; D is undetermined. Germline V gene data show CDR1 as SGHTA and CDR2 as FQGNSA. Trimming left V 5 bases short and J 4 bases short, with 11 bases between. This CDR3 spans 13 amino acids. The CDR3 loop reads CASSDPRGYGYTF. The CDR3 DNA reads TGTGCCAGCAGCGACCCCCGCGGCTATGGCTACACCTTC.

The chain employs TRBV7-9 and TRBJ2-3; TRBD2 matches 12 bases. With 2 bases clipped from V and 4 bases from J, the junction kept 7 bases outside the gene matches. Germline lookup yields CDR1 SEHNR and CDR2 FQNEAQ (reference sequence). The CDR3 spans 17 residues. The CDR3 coding sequence is TGTGCCAGCAGCTTAAGGCGGACTAGCGGGGCCGCAGATACGCAGTATTTT. Amino acids: CASSLRRTSGAADTQYF.

In nucleotides, the CDR3 is TGTGCCAGCAGCGGGACTGGTAATCGGGTCGGGGAGCTGTTTTTT. Translated: CASSGTGNRVGELFF. J is TRBJ2-2 and V is TRBV5-4, with a possible D match to TRBD2 (6 bases). The CDR3 runs 15 residues. Trimming stripped 4 bases from V and 7 bases from J, with 17 bases between. The germline V gene has CDR1 SGHNT and CDR2 YYREEE (reference sequence). Together with reference TRBV5-4 and TRBJ2-2, the CDR3 gives the full variable domain: ETGVTQSPTHLIKTRGQQVTLRCSSQSGHNTVSWYQQALGQGPQFIFQYYREEENGRGNFPPRFSGLQFPNYSSELNVNALELDDSALYLCASSGTGNRVGELFFGEGSRLTVL.

The V and J genes are TRBV25-1 and TRBJ1-1, with no clear D. The CDR3 totals 13 residues. Trimming took 6 bases from V and 8 from J, leaving 16 bases between them. The germline V gene encodes CDR1 MGHDK and CDR2 SYGVNS. CDR3 protein: CASRRYDSREAFF. The CDR3 DNA reads TGTGCCAGCAGGCGATATGACTCTAGGGAAGCTTTCTTT.

This clone was observed a few times. The V call is TRBV4-1, the J call TRBJ1-5; perhaps TRBD1 as D (5 bases). Trimming removed 1 base from V and 5 bases from J, with 21 bases in between. This CDR3 has 18 residues. Germline CDR1 is MGHRA and CDR2 is YSYEKL. The CDR3 here is CASSQVNLGLHFDQPQHF. The CDR3 coding sequence is TGCGCCAGCAGCCAAGTAAATTTGGGACTTCATTTTGATCAGCCCCAGCATTTT.

J is TRBJ1-6 and V is TRBV6-5; unclear D gene. Germline lookup yields CDR1 MNHEY and CDR2 SVGAGI. V was shortened by 5 bases and J by 8 bases, with 16 bases between the two germline ends. The CDR3 sequence is 15 residues long. The CDR3 DNA follows: TGTGCCAGCAGTCGAATCGGAGGCTCACATTCACCCCTCCACTTT. Its translation is CASSRIGGSHSPLHF.

The V gene is TRBV3-1 (or the pseudogene TRBV3-2), the J gene TRBJ1-4; perhaps TRBD1 as D (5 bases). Germline CDR1 is LGHDT and CDR2 is YNNKEL (reference sequence). The CDR3 has 16 residues. Trimming removed 1 base at V and 8 bases at J, with 17 bases between. In nucleotides, the CDR3 is TGTGCCAGCAGCCAAGTAGGAGGGGTGAAGAGCGAAAAACTGTTTTTT. Amino acid sequence: CASSQVGGVKSEKLFF.

This chain joins TRBV15 and TRBJ1-2; D gene uncertain. The V and J ends lost 1 base and 7 bases respectively, with 10 bases between them. Per the germline V gene, CDR1 is LNHNV and CDR2 is YYDKDF (reference sequence). The CDR3 is 13 residues long. CDR3 in DNA: TGTGCCACCAGCAGAGTCCCCCTAGGTGGCTACACCTTC. Protein sequence: CATSRVPLGGYTF. The entire variable domain, with the rest obtained from reference TRBV15 and TRBJ1-2, is as follows: DAMVIQNPRYQVTQFGKPVTLSCSQTLNHNVMYWYQQKSSQAPKLLFHYYDKDFNNEADTPDNFQSRRPNTSFCFLDIRSPGLGDTAMYLCATSRVPLGGYTFGSGTRLTVV.

The chain is built from TRBV18 and TRBJ2-2, with TRBD1 identical over 9 bases. V shed 0 bases and J 3 bases; nucleotides not matched to a gene: 11. The CDR3 totals 19 residues. CDR1 and CDR2 from the germline V gene are KGHSH and LQKENI. CDR3 in DNA: TGTGCCAGCTCACCACCGAAGGTCGGGACAGGGTCTTACACCGGGGAGCTGTTTTTT. Encoded protein: CASSPPKVGTGSYTGELFF.